A selection of T cell receptor beta chains follows, all from one sample in a study of shared clonotypes between healthy human individuals. Sequenced by immunoSEQ multiplex PCR; TCRdb stores in-frame clones only, minus some. Of approximately 2,000,000 clones listed, 85% to 95% are singletons. The sequencing sample was made of naive CD8+ T cells from PBMCs. These receptors were obtained from a man aged 18-30 years in good health. Some clones in this sample may be carry-over from other donors' samples. CDR3s include the opening cysteine and the closing phenylalanine or tryptophan. D genes are given only for firm matches. Where a row states a size, it is once, few, many or the class of an expanded clone; other rows omit it.

abundance	d_gene	v_gene	j_gene	len	CDR3nt	CDR3aa
.	.	TRBV15	TRBJ2-5	15	TGTGCCACCAGCAGAGGCAGGGAATTCCAAGAGACCCAGTACTTC	CATSRGREFQETQYF
.	.	TRBV27	TRBJ2-1	15	TGTGCCAGCAGTTTAATGGCAGGGGGGAACAATGAGCAGTTCTTC	CASSLMAGGNNEQFF
.	.	TRBV7-9	TRBJ2-2	12	TGTGCCAGCAGACTAGGGGCCGGGGAGCTGTTTTTT	CASRLGAGELFF
.	.	TRBV5-6	TRBJ2-6	16	TGTGCCAGCAGCTCGGGAGCGCACAGGTATTCCAACGTCCTGACTTTC	CASSSGAHRYSNVLTF
.	.	TRBV27	TRBJ1-1	15	TGTGCCAGCAGTTTATCCGGACCGATGAACACTGAAGCTTTCTTT	CASSLSGPMNTEAFF
.	TRBD1	TRBV29-1	TRBJ1-2	13	TGCAGCGTTGAACCGGGACAGGGGATCGGCTACACCTTC	CSVEPGQGIGYTF
.	TRBD1	TRBV6-5	TRBJ2-5	13	TGTGCCAGCAGCGACAGGGCACGGGAGACCCAGTACTTC	CASSDRARETQYF
.	TRBD2	TRBV7-9	TRBJ2-2	16	TGTGCCAGCAGTTCGACTAGCGGGAGTCAAGCCGGGGAGCTGTTTTTT	CASSSTSGSQAGELFF
.	.	TRBV6-4	TRBJ1-2	14	TGTGCCAGCAGTGACTCCGGCGGGGACTATGGCTACACCTTC	CASSDSGGDYGYTF
.	.	TRBV11-2	TRBJ2-7	9	TGTGCCAGCGGATCCCCCACGTACTTC	CASGSPTYF
.	.	TRBV13	TRBJ2-3	15	TGTGCCAGCAGCCGCCCGAGCTGGGGCACAGATACGCAGTATTTT	CASSRPSWGTDTQYF
once	TRBD2	TRBV5-6	TRBJ2-3	19	TGTGCCAGCAGCCCGCGGACTAGCGGGTGGTCGCGAAAGAGAGATACGCAGTATTTT	CASSPRTSGWSRKRDTQYF
few	.	TRBV4-1	TRBJ1-4	16	TGCGCCAGCAGCCAAGCTACATTCAGGGCTAATGAAAAACTGTTTTTT	CASSQATFRANEKLFF
once	TRBD1	TRBV12-5	TRBJ1-1	17	TGTGCTAGTGGTTTCTCGCTAGGACAGGGGGATTCCACTGAAGCTTTCTTT	CASGFSLGQGDSTEAFF
few	.	TRBV5-1	TRBJ2-3	15	TGCGCCAGCAGCTTGTGGGGGACGAGCACAGATACGCAGTATTTT	CASSLWGTSTDTQYF
.	TRBD2	TRBV7-2	TRBJ2-1	15	TGTGCCAGCAGCTTAGCGGGAGGGCCTTACAATGAGCAGTTCTTC	CASSLAGGPYNEQFF
.	.	TRBV28	TRBJ2-7	12	TGTGCCAGCACCGGACTTGGCTACGAGCAGTACTTC	CASTGLGYEQYF
.	.	TRBV6-5	TRBJ2-1	14	TGTGCCAGCAGTTACTCGAATAGGATGGATGAGCAGTTCTTC	CASSYSNRMDEQFF
few	TRBD1	TRBV25-1	TRBJ1-5	17	TGTGCCAGCAGTGAATTCCCGGACAGGGATAGCAATCAGCCCCAGCATTTT	CASSEFPDRDSNQPQHF
.	TRBD1	TRBV7-9	TRBJ2-7	16	TGTGCCAGCAGCTTAGCCACAGGGGGCCTAACCTACGAGCAGTACTTC	CASSLATGGLTYEQYF
.	.	TRBV19	TRBJ1-5	17	TGTGCCAGTAGTACCCCGAGGCCCATATATGGCAATCAGCCCCAGCATTTT	CASSTPRPIYGNQPQHF
.	.	TRBV25-1	TRBJ1-2	14	TGTGCCAGCAGTGAGTGGGGGAAGGAGGATGGCTACACCTTC	CASSEWGKEDGYTF
.	TRBD1	TRBV5-1	TRBJ2-5	14	TGCGCCAGCAGCATAGGACAGGGTGGAGAGACCCAGTACTTC	CASSIGQGGETQYF
.	.	TRBV27	TRBJ1-5	15	TGTGCCAGCAATTACATGACAGATCACAATCAGCCCCAGCATTTT	CASNYMTDHNQPQHF
.	.	TRBV28	TRBJ1-3	15	TGTGCCAGCAGCCCCGCCCTGAGCTCTGGAAACACCATATATTTT	CASSPALSSGNTIYF
.	.	TRBV28	TRBJ2-7	12	TGTGCCAGCAGTTTATACGGGTACGAGCAGTACTTC	CASSLYGYEQYF
.	TRBD1	TRBV28	TRBJ2-7	15	TGTGCCAGCAGCCGGGACAGGGGCGGAAGGTACGAGCAGTACTTC	CASSRDRGGRYEQYF
.	.	TRBV5-8	TRBJ2-7	9	TGTGCCAGCGTCGACGAGCAGTACTTC	CASVDEQYF
.	.	TRBV5-1	TRBJ1-3	18	TGCGCCAGCAGCTCCTTTGACAGGCCTCTTAACTCTGGAAACACCATATATTTT	CASSSFDRPLNSGNTIYF
once	.	TRBV27	TRBJ1-1	17	TGTGCCAGCAGCCTAGCCCCCGGGGTTGGGATGAACACTGAAGCTTTCTTT	CASSLAPGVGMNTEAFF
.	.	TRBV27	TRBJ2-5	14	TGTGCCAGCAGTGCTTATACAGCCCAAGAGACCCAGTACTTC	CASSAYTAQETQYF
.	TRBD1	TRBV6-5	TRBJ2-1	15	TGTGCCAGCAGTCCCCCGGACAGGGACCACAATGAGCAGTTCTTC	CASSPPDRDHNEQFF
.	.	TRBV7-9	TRBJ1-1	13	TGTGCCAGCAGGTCTACAGCTTTCCCTGAAGCTTTCTTT	CASRSTAFPEAFF
few	.	TRBV11-3	TRBJ1-5	9	TGTGCCGCGTATCAGCCCCAGCATTTT	CAAYQPQHF
.	.	TRBV28	TRBJ2-6	13	TGTGCCAGCAGAGAGGCTGGGGCCAACGTCCTGACTTTC	CASREAGANVLTF
.	TRBD2	TRBV19	TRBJ2-7	14	TGTGCCAGTAACCCGGGACTAGTCCCCTACGAGCAGTACTTC	CASNPGLVPYEQYF
once	.	TRBV5-6	TRBJ2-1	12	TGTGCCAGCAGCTTCGGGAACAATGAGCAGTTCTTC	CASSFGNNEQFF
.	TRBD1	TRBV27	TRBJ2-7	14	TGTGCCAGCAGGGGACAGGGAAGCTCCTACGAGCAGTACTTC	CASRGQGSSYEQYF
once	.	TRBV7-9	TRBJ1-2	13	TGTGCCAGCAGCCCCGGGAGGCTCGGAGGCTACACCTTC	CASSPGRLGGYTF
.	.	TRBV9	TRBJ1-2	15	TGTGCCAGCACCCAACGGGGCGGAGGGTGGGATGGCTACACCTTC	CASTQRGGGWDGYTF
.	.	TRBV28	TRBJ1-1	18	TGTGCCAGCAGTATACGGTTGAGAACAGTACCGGGGTACACTGAAGCTTTCTTT	CASSIRLRTVPGYTEAFF
.	.	TRBV10-2	TRBJ1-2	14	TGCGCCAGCAGTGAGGGACAATTAGCTTATGGCTACACCTTC	CASSEGQLAYGYTF
.	.	TRBV2	TRBJ2-7	13	TGTGCCAGCAGTGCCGCCAGCGCCTACGAGCAGTACTTC	CASSAASAYEQYF
.	TRBD1	TRBV13	TRBJ2-1	16	TGTGCCAGCACGCCCTCCGGGACAGCCTCCTACAATGAGCAGTTCTTC	CASTPSGTASYNEQFF
.	.	TRBV9	TRBJ2-1	15	TGTGCCAGCACCCCCGGGGGGACACTATACAATGAGCAGTTCTTC	CASTPGGTLYNEQFF
.	TRBD1	TRBV6-6	TRBJ1-2	16	TGTGCCAGCAGTTACCGACTCGACAGGGCCTTCGATGGCTACACCTTC	CASSYRLDRAFDGYTF
.	.	TRBV4-2	TRBJ2-5	12	TGTGCCAGCAGCCAACGCGGGGAGACCCAGTACTTC	CASSQRGETQYF
.	.	TRBV5-6	TRBJ2-7	13	TGTGCCAGCAGCTTAAAGCGCACCTACGAGCAGTACTTC	CASSLKRTYEQYF
.	TRBD1	TRBV13	TRBJ2-2	16	TGTGCCAGCAGCGCCCGGGACAGGCCGAACACCGGGGAGCTGTTTTTT	CASSARDRPNTGELFF
.	.	TRBV5-1	TRBJ2-7	12	TGCGCCAGCAGCCCGGGGGCCTACGAGCAGTACTTC	CASSPGAYEQYF
.	.	TRBV25-1	TRBJ2-3	12	TGTGCCAGCAGGACACACACAGATACGCAGTATTTT	CASRTHTDTQYF